Following are 21 T cell receptor beta chains from one sample sequenced in a study of T cell repertoires in cytomegalovirus infection. TCRdb ran MiXCR on the reads and lists one entry per CDR3 protein. This sample has fewer than 550,000 distinct CDR3 sequences; approximately 17% occur once, and the top ten carry under 30%. Material: CD8+ T cells from PBMCs. Receptors originate from a human donor in good health (CMV status not recorded). Some clones in this sample may be carry-over from other donors' samples.

The table lists this clonotype with many counts. This chain connects TRBV5-6 to TRBJ2-1; D may be TRBD2 (6 bases). The V gene lost 0 bases and the J gene lost 7 bases, with 17 bases spanning the gap. Germline-derived CDR1 and CDR2 are SGHDT and YYEEEE. This CDR3 region has 16 residues. For the CDR3, the DNA is TGTGCCAGCAGCTTGGGGCTTAGCGGTGGGCTTAATGAGCAGTTCTTC. This translates into CASSLGLSGGLNEQFF.

This clonotype was observed a handful of times. The V and J genes are TRBV19 and TRBJ2-5; 7 bases match TRBD1. The V gene's germline CDR1 is LNHDA and CDR2 SQIVND (reference sequence). The CDR3 contains 15 residues. Losses at the gene ends were 4 bases for V and 1 base for J; bases not matched to a gene: 6. The CDR3 region has the DNA TGTGCCAGTAGTACCCGGGGACAGCCCCAAGAGACCCAGTACTTC. Translation gives CASSTRGQPQETQYF.

The rearrangement joins TRBV7-3 to TRBJ2-7, with 8 bases that match TRBD2. CDR1 and CDR2 (germline): SGHTA, FQGTGA. V was pared by 5 bases and J by 0 bases, with 3 bases of the junction left unmatched. The CDR3 covers 14 residues. This CDR3 is CASSREGRSYEQYF. Here the CDR3 DNA reads TGTGCCAGCAGCCGGGAGGGACGCTCCTACGAGCAGTACTTC.

This clonotype was detected only a few times. The rearrangement uses TRBV24-1 and TRBJ1-2; D is uncertain. The germline CDR1 and CDR2 sequences are KGHDR and SFDVKD. The CDR3 runs to 13 residues. Trimming took 4 bases from V and 0 from J, leaving 5 bases between them. For the CDR3, the DNA is TGTGCCACCAGTGAGGCGGCTAACTATGGCTACACCTTC. Translated: CATSEAANYGYTF.

The table lists this clonotype with many counts. The chain has TRBV7-8 and TRBJ1-1; D is unresolved. Germline V gene sequence: CDR1 SGHVS, CDR2 FQNEAQ. Trimming stripped 4 bases from V and 0 bases from J, with 15 bases between. The CDR3 is 16 residues long. The CDR3 region has the DNA TGTGCCAGCAGCTCCCGGGCCTCAGGAATGAACACTGAAGCTTTCTTT. This codes for CASSSRASGMNTEAFF.

This clonotype was counted between two and nine times. The chain has TRBV29-1 and TRBJ1-2, with a tentative D call TRBD1 (5 bases). V was pared by 3 bases and J by 1 base, with 15 bases between. This CDR3 spans 15 amino acids. Germline V gene data show CDR1 as SQVTM and CDR2 as ANQGSEA. The CDR3 DNA reads as TGCAGCGTTGAGAGGTCAGGGAATTTTAACTATGGCTACACCTTC. Translation: CSVERSGNFNYGYTF.

The chain employs TRBV7-9 and TRBJ2-5; D remains ambiguous. Looked up from germline, CDR1 is SEHNR and CDR2 is FQNEAQ (reference sequence). V gave up 6 bases and J gave up 4 bases, with 9 bases separating them. This CDR3 has 12 amino acids. This chain's CDR3 is CASRPEGETQYF. The CDR3 DNA follows: TGTGCCAGCAGACCCGAAGGAGAGACCCAGTACTTC.

The table lists this clonotype with many counts. V is TRBV5-4 and J is TRBJ1-1; D is possibly TRBD1 (6 bases). CDR1 and CDR2 from the germline V gene are SGHNT and YYREEE (reference sequence). V lost 6 bases to trimming and J lost 1 base, with 16 bases between them. The CDR3 is made up of 15 amino acids. Written as DNA, the CDR3 is TGTGCCAGCACCCGGGGGGGGGCCGAGAACACTGAAGCTTTCTTT. The encoded protein is CASTRGGAENTEAFF.

This clonotype appeared many times. This chain joins TRBV6-2 or TRBV6-3 and TRBJ2-2; TRBD2 aligns across 15 bases. Unmatched junction bases numbered 9, after V lost 10 bases and J lost 0 bases. The CDR3 is 18 amino acids. The germline gives CDR1 MNHEY, CDR2 SVGEGT. CDR3 sequence reads: CAIRGTSGGISNTGELFF. The CDR3 DNA reads TGTGCCATACGCGGGACTAGCGGGGGGATCTCGAACACCGGGGAGCTGTTTTTT.

Details on this clonotype: A read error may be the cause here, since a much bigger clone is one base away. The genes are TRBV6-6 and TRBJ2-4; 7 bases agree with TRBD2. The V gene's germline CDR1 is MNHNY and CDR2 SVGAGI (reference sequence). CDR3 length: 13 residues. In DNA, the CDR3 is TGTGCCAGCAGCGGACTAGTCATGGACATTCTGTACTTC. This sequence encodes CASSGLVMDILYF.

This clonotype has a count of ten or more. The V gene is TRBV4-1, the J gene TRBJ1-5, with D tentatively TRBD1 (5 bases). CDR1 MGHRA and CDR2 YSYEKL come from the germline V gene. The length of the CDR3 is 15 residues. V was cut by 0 bases and J by 5 bases, with 11 bases left in between. In DNA form, the CDR3 reads TGCGCCAGCAGCCAAGAGGGGTTCAGGGATCAGCCCCAGCATTTT. This encodes CASSQEGFRDQPQHF.

This clonotype was seen more than once but under ten times. This chain links TRBV6-1 with TRBJ2-7; 8 bases fit TRBD2. With V trimmed by 5 bases and J by 1 base, 7 bases remained unmatched. Germline CDR1 is MNHNS and CDR2 is SASEGT. The CDR3 consists of 15 residues. The CDR3 reads CASSHVPGGSYEQYF. The CDR3, as DNA: TGTGCCAGCAGTCACGTCCCGGGGGGGTCCTACGAGCAGTACTTC.

The chain is built from TRBV27 and TRBJ1-5, with D possibly TRBD1 on 5 matching bases. CDR1 MNHEY and CDR2 SMNVEV come from the germline V gene (reference sequence). Trimming cost V 4 bases and J 3 bases, with 10 bases left between them. This CDR3 is 14 amino acids long. For the CDR3, the DNA is TGTGCCAGCAGTTGGGACGGGCCCAATCAGCCCCAGCATTTT. It encodes CASSWDGPNQPQHF.

Regarding this clonotype: Since no conserved phenylalanine or tryptophan closes the CDR3, a read error is the likely cause. The DNA is left out, because the CDR3 cannot be placed on it with certainty; the CDR3 is given as TCRdb lists it. V usage is TRBV11-2 and J usage is TRBJ2-5; TRBD1, the table's D call, lacks a check against the DNA. In germline, CDR1 is SGHAT, CDR2 FQNNGV. Ends included, the CDR3 has 13 residues. The chain's CDR3 is CPSSPRPWDSWNL.

This clonotype appeared many times. CDR3 sequence reads: CASNLYRNQPQHF. CDR3 nucleotide sequence: TGTGCCAGCAACCTTTATCGCAATCAGCCCCAGCATTTT. This chain links TRBV28 with TRBJ1-5; no clear D gene. The germline V gene has CDR1 MDHEN and CDR2 SYDVKM. This CDR3 comprises 13 residues. The V and J ends lost 7 bases and 2 bases respectively, with 9 bases between them.

This clonotype was observed at least ten times. The V gene is TRBV7-3, the J gene TRBJ1-1; TRBD1 is a possible D gene (5 bases). The V gene lost 3 bases and the J gene lost 4 bases, with 12 bases spanning the gap. The CDR3 is 14 amino acids. Germline V gives CDR1 SGHTA, CDR2 FQGTGA. The CDR3 spells CASSLTVGSTEAFF. CDR3 sequence (DNA): TGTGCCAGCAGCTTGACAGTTGGGTCCACTGAAGCTTTCTTT.

In its sample, this clonotype was seen a few times. The V call is TRBV3-1, the J call TRBJ2-7; TRBD2 matches 12 bases. CDR3 size: 15 residues. Germline loops: CDR1 LGHDT, CDR2 YNNKEL (reference sequence). V gave up 3 bases and J gave up 5 bases; unmatched junction bases: 5. CDR3 DNA: TGTGCCAGCAGCCAGAAGACTAGCGGGAGCCACGAGCAGTACTTC. Its protein is CASSQKTSGSHEQYF.

Many counts were recorded for this clonotype. The chain joins TRBV6-1 to TRBJ2-1, with 11 bases lining up with TRBD2. CDR3 length: 15 amino acids. V lost 5 bases and J lost 4; bases outside the gene matches: 4. Germline CDR1 reads MNHNS; CDR2 reads SASEGT. The CDR3 DNA reads TGTGCCAGCAGTCCAACTAGCGGGGGATACAATGAGCAGTTCTTC. It translates to CASSPTSGGYNEQFF.

CDR3 in amino acids: CAWSGSSSYEQYF. The CDR3 DNA is TGTGCCTGGAGTGGCAGCTCCTCCTACGAGCAGTACTTC. This rearrangement joins TRBV30 to TRBJ2-7, with no clear D. The germline V gene has CDR1 GTSNPN and CDR2 SVGIG (reference sequence). V dropped 1 base and J dropped 0 bases, with 7 bases sitting between them. CDR3 length: 13 residues.

The CDR3 here is CASSLSIQNRVGTGELFF. DNA for the CDR3: TGCGCCAGCAGCTTGTCGATTCAGAACAGGGTGGGCACCGGGGAGCTGTTTTTT. This chain uses TRBV5-1 with TRBJ2-2, with D perhaps TRBD1 (6 bases). Germline CDR1 reads SGHRS; CDR2 reads YFSETQ. V was cut by 1 base and J by 4 bases, with 20 bases left in between. The CDR3 runs to 18 residues. Complete variable domain (other parts from reference TRBV5-1 and TRBJ2-2): KAGVTQTPRYLIKTRGQQVTLSCSPISGHRSVSWYQQTPGQGLQFLFEYFSETQRNKGNFPGRFSGRQFSNSRSEMNVSTLELGDSALYLCASSLSIQNRVGTGELFFGEGSRLTVL.

This clonotype showed up just once. A much more abundant neighbour one base away suggests this may be a read error. V is TRBV12-3 or TRBV12-4 and J is TRBJ2-7, with 8 positions matching TRBD1. This CDR3 is built from 12 residues. CDR3 loop: CASKGQAGEPYF. In nucleotides, the CDR3 is TGTGCCAGCAAGGGACAGGCGGGCGAGCCGTACTTC.